The 22 T cell receptor beta chains reported below all come from one sample, sequenced in a study of blood T cell repertoires in COVID-19 (dated by TCRdb to 2020 to 2022). The library came from the immunoSEQ multiplex PCR assay. In its TCRdb copy, this immuneACCESS table keeps in-frame sequences only and misses some clones. Where compared with another copy, unresolved V genes explain less than half of these, and the others have no known cause. This sample holds about 74,000 clones; roughly 84% were observed only once. The ten largest clones add up to over 25% of the sample. The sample was peripheral blood. Receptors were obtained from an elderly woman with active or convalescent COVID-19.

V is TRBV7-2 and J is TRBJ2-1, with 9 bases aligning to TRBD2. The CDR3 sequence is 17 residues long. V dropped 1 base and J dropped 7; count of bases not matched to a gene: 11. Germline CDR1 is SGHTA and CDR2 is FQGNSA. This CDR3 reads CASSLGLAGGPQNEQFF. DNA for the CDR3: TGTGCCAGCAGCTTAGGTCTGGCGGGGGGGCCTCAGAATGAGCAGTTCTTC. Based on the CDR3 plus reference TRBV7-2 and TRBJ2-1, the full variable domain is GAGVSQSPSNKVTEKGKDVELRCDPISGHTALYWYRQSLGQGLEFLIYFQGNSAPDKSGLPSDRFSAERTGGSVSTLTIQRTQQEDSAVYLCASSLGLAGGPQNEQFFGPGTRLTVL.

The genes are TRBV5-6 and TRBJ2-2; weak D call: TRBD1 (6 bases). Germline CDR1 and CDR2: SGHDT and YYEEEE. The ends were cut back, 6 bases at V and 3 bases at J, with 12 bases in the middle. CDR3 length: 14 amino acids. CDR3 in DNA: TGTGCCAGCAAAAAGGGGGAATACACCGGGGAGCTGTTTTTT. Translating it yields CASKKGEYTGELFF.

The gene calls are TRBV3-1 (or the pseudogene TRBV3-2) and TRBJ2-7; 7 nucleotides agree with TRBD1. Germline-derived CDR1 and CDR2 are LGHDT and YNNKEL (reference sequence). J was trimmed by 5 bases and V by 5 bases; bases with no gene match: 9. This CDR3 has 14 amino acids. The CDR3, as DNA: TGTGCCAGCAGCACGACAGGGAAAGGGCACGAGCAGTACTTC. This translates into CASSTTGKGHEQYF.

This clone came up a few times. The chain uses TRBV19 and TRBJ2-7; TRBD1 aligns across 8 bases. This CDR3 is 13 amino acids long. Looked up from germline, CDR1 is LNHDA and CDR2 is SQIVND (reference sequence). The trim removed 4 bases at V and 7 bases at J, leaving 6 bases unmatched. In nucleotides, the CDR3 is TGTGCCAGTAGTAGAGGACAGGGCGGGGAGCAGTACTTC. It specifies CASSRGQGGEQYF.

The V call is TRBV7-9, the J call TRBJ1-3, with a weak D call TRBD1 (5 bases). Between the trimmed V and J ends, which lost 2 bases and 0 bases, there was a span of 11 bases. Per the germline V gene, CDR1 is SEHNR and CDR2 is FQNEAQ (reference sequence). CDR3 length: 16 amino acids. This CDR3 reads CASSLLTGNSGNTIYF. CDR3 sequence (DNA): TGTGCCAGCAGCTTATTAACAGGCAACTCTGGAAACACCATATATTTT.

This chain links TRBV20-1 with TRBJ1-2, with no clear D. The CDR3 contains 10 residues. Germline V lookup: CDR1 DFQATT, CDR2 SNEGSKA (reference sequence). Trimming cost V 3 bases and J 6 bases, with 5 bases left between them. The CDR3 DNA sequence: TGCAGTGCTAGGGCAGATGGCTACACCTTC. Translated, it gives CSARADGYTF.

The chain uses TRBV29-1 and TRBJ1-1, with 7 nucleotides matching TRBD1. Looked up from germline, CDR1 is SQVTM and CDR2 is ANQGSEA. Trimming removed 6 bases from V and 5 bases from J; junction bases left unmatched: 9. CDR3 length: 13 amino acids. Here the CDR3 reads CSVGAGGGTEAFF. CDR3 nucleotides: TGCAGCGTAGGAGCAGGGGGAGGTACTGAAGCTTTCTTT.

The genes are TRBV28 and TRBJ1-5; 7 bases are shared with TRBD1. This CDR3 has 16 residues. Trimming cost V 3 bases and J 4 bases; bases outside gene matches: 9. Germline V gives CDR1 MDHEN, CDR2 SYDVKM. The DNA of the CDR3 is TGTGCCAGCAGTTTTTTTGACAGGGTGGCTAATCAGCCCCAGCATTTT. Its protein is CASSFFDRVANQPQHF.

This clone was observed a single time. The genes are TRBV19 and TRBJ1-6, with 8 positions matching TRBD1. The CDR3 loop spans 15 amino acids. V shed 6 bases and J 8 bases; nucleotides not matched to a gene: 9. Per germline, CDR1 LNHDA and CDR2 SQIVND (reference sequence). The CDR3 bases are TGTGCCAGTAGCCCGGGGGGACAGGCGTATTCACCCCTCCACTTT. Translating it yields CASSPGGQAYSPLHF.

The chain employs TRBV19 and TRBJ2-5, with 8 nucleotides matching TRBD1. Germline assignment: CDR1 LNHDA and CDR2 SQIVND (reference sequence). The CDR3 runs to 14 residues. V shed 6 bases and J 2 bases; nucleotides not matched to a gene: 5. The CDR3 region has the DNA TGTGCCAGTAGGGGCAGGGGGCTTCAAGAGACCCAGTACTTC. Translating it yields CASRGRGLQETQYF.

The chain carries TRBV12-5 and TRBJ2-3; 8 nucleotides match TRBD2. Germline V gene lookup returns CDR1 LGHNT and CDR2 FRNRAP. Unmatched junction bases numbered 10, after V lost 6 bases and J lost 2 bases. This CDR3 region has 16 residues. The CDR3 reads CASGTKLGGATDTQYF. CDR3 bases: TGTGCTAGTGGCACAAAACTCGGGGGGGCCACAGATACGCAGTATTTT.

The rearrangement joins TRBV29-1 to TRBJ2-7, with 8 bases lining up with TRBD1. Germline CDR1 SQVTM, CDR2 ANQGSEA. Trimming removed 4 bases from V and 4 bases from J; junction bases left unmatched: 12. This CDR3 has 15 residues. The CDR3 protein is CSVGLPGQENYEQYF. CDR3 bases: TGCAGCGTTGGATTACCGGGACAGGAGAATTACGAGCAGTACTTC.

The CDR3 loop reads CASSYASGRVNEQFF. CDR3 sequence (DNA): TGTGCCAGCAGTTACGCCAGTGGGCGGGTCAATGAGCAGTTCTTC. The rearrangement links TRBV6-5 to TRBJ2-1; tentative D call: TRBD2 (5 bases). V was shortened by 2 bases and J by 6 bases, with 14 bases between the two germline ends. Germline V CDR1 and CDR2: MNHEY, SVGAGI. This CDR3 region has 15 residues.

The chain combines TRBV29-1 with TRBJ1-2; D not resolved. Trimming stripped 2 bases from V and 7 bases from J, with 14 bases between. The germline gives CDR1 SQVTM, CDR2 ANQGSEA. The CDR3 is 13 amino acids. The CDR3 is CSVESGGKGGYTF. The CDR3 DNA sequence: TGCAGCGTTGAATCGGGAGGGAAGGGTGGCTACACCTTC. Variable domain in full (rest from reference TRBV29-1 and TRBJ1-2): SAVISQKPSRDICQRGTSLTIQCQVDSQVTMMFWYRQQPGQSLTLIATANQGSEATYESGFVIDKFPISRPNLTFSTLTVSNMSPEDSSIYLCSVESGGKGGYTFGSGTRLTVV.

The chain uses TRBV4-3 and TRBJ1-5; D may be TRBD1 (5 bases). This CDR3 comprises 15 residues. The germline V gene encodes CDR1 LGHNA and CDR2 YSLEER. The V end was cut by 0 bases, the J end by 7 bases, with 13 bases between. The CDR3 region is CASSQDAGLRQPQHF. CDR3 in DNA: TGCGCCAGCAGCCAAGATGCAGGGCTCCGACAGCCCCAGCATTTT.

The V gene is TRBV29-1, the J gene TRBJ1-2; 7 bases match TRBD1. This CDR3 contains 15 residues. CDR1 SQVTM and CDR2 ANQGSEA come from the germline V gene. Trimming took 2 bases from V and 7 from J; bases not matched to a gene: 13. In DNA, the CDR3 is TGCAGCGTTGAAAAGGGGGCCAGGGGTACGGTTGGCTACACCTTC. The encoded protein is CSVEKGARGTVGYTF.

V usage is TRBV7-2 and J usage is TRBJ1-2; 11 bases agree with TRBD1. V lost 4 bases and J lost 3; bases outside the gene matches: 13. The CDR3 extends over 18 amino acids. Germline V gene data show CDR1 as SGHTA and CDR2 as FQGNSA. CDR3 loop: CASSSRSGQGAAYYGYTF. For the CDR3, the DNA is TGTGCCAGCAGCTCGCGCTCCGGACAGGGGGCGGCGTACTATGGCTACACCTTC.

The chain uses TRBV5-8 and TRBJ2-7; the D gene is possibly TRBD1 (5 bases). In germline, CDR1 is SGHTS, CDR2 YDEGEE. This CDR3 has 13 residues. The germline V and J ends were trimmed by 4 bases and 3 bases, with 11 bases remaining between them. CDR3 nucleotides: TGTGCCAGCAGCGGGGCCCCCATCTACGAGCAGTACTTC. Its protein product is CASSGAPIYEQYF.

The genes are TRBV5-4 and TRBJ1-4; D is possibly TRBD1 (6 bases). V was clipped by 4 bases and J by 7 bases, with 20 bases between them. CDR1 and CDR2 from the germline V gene are SGHNT and YYREEE (reference sequence). The CDR3 consists of 16 residues. The CDR3, as DNA: TGTGCCAGCAGCCAAGCTTTTGGGGGCTGGGGTGAAAAACTGTTTTTT. Translating it yields CASSQAFGGWGEKLFF.

The J gene is TRBJ2-3, the V gene TRBV19; TRBD1 agrees at 10 bases. Losses at the gene ends were 4 bases for V and 2 bases for J; bases not matched to a gene: 3. CDR1 is LNHDA, CDR2 SQIVND, per germline (reference sequence). The length of the CDR3 is 15 residues. CDR3 DNA: TGTGCCAGTAGTACGGGACAGGGGACCACAGATACGCAGTATTTT. It specifies CASSTGQGTTDTQYF.

Worth noting for this clone: This CDR3 is also generated by other DNA sequences in the sample. The chain has TRBV5-1 and TRBJ1-2; the D gene is possibly TRBD1 (6 bases). The CDR3 runs to 12 residues. V was pared by 2 bases and J by 4 bases, with 6 bases between. Looked up from germline, CDR1 is SGHRS and CDR2 is YFSETQ. The CDR3 nucleotides read TGCGCCAGCAGCTTACAGGGCTATGGCTACACCTTC. Translating gives CASSLQGYGYTF.

V is TRBV5-1 and J is TRBJ2-7; the D gene is possibly TRBD1 (6 bases). CDR1 is SGHRS, CDR2 YFSETQ, per germline. The CDR3 totals 14 residues. Trimming pared 4 bases from V and 1 base from J, leaving 12 bases between. The CDR3 nucleotides are TGCGCCAGCAGCAAGGACAGTGATTCCTACGAGCAGTACTTC. This gives the protein CASSKDSDSYEQYF. Looking up the rest from reference TRBV5-1 and TRBJ2-7 gives the full variable domain: KAGVTQTPRYLIKTRGQQVTLSCSPISGHRSVSWYQQTPGQGLQFLFEYFSETQRNKGNFPGRFSGRQFSNSRSEMNVSTLELGDSALYLCASSKDSDSYEQYFGPGTRLTVT.